One TCR beta chain is described in this entry. Antigen specificity is unknown. PCR involved 60 Vbeta and 13 Jbeta primers. Profiling relied on immunoSEQ multiplex PCR, and the TCRdb table lists in-frame clones only, not all of them. The sample table includes 130,000 or so clones. The CDR3 is 16 residues long. The V and J ends lost 11 bases and 0 bases, in that order; junction bases with no gene match: 13. CDR1 is LNHDA and CDR2 is SQIVND in the germline V gene (reference sequence). This record comes from a study of cytomegalovirus exposure and HLA in healthy donors. Study-level findings and limits: Across donors, presence/absence analyses took sequencing depth to be roughly uniform. Reports described diagnosis of cytomegalovirus status by the classifier as highly specific and sensitive. A further, later analysis showed that HLA-associated TCR beta chains (compared with equally common others) were more clonally expanded. Cytomegalovirus-associated TCR beta chains were listed, numbering roughly 150.

Sample: PBMCs. The chain recombines TRBV19 with TRBJ1-5, with 7 bases identical to TRBD1. This clonotype was sampled from a woman under 30 in good health and CMV-seronegative. The CDR3, as DNA: TGTGCCGGAACCTGGGACAGCTGGCATAGCAATCAGCCCCAGCATTTT. Translating it yields CAGTWDSWHSNQPQHF. Variable domain in full (rest from reference TRBV19 and TRBJ1-5): DGGITQSPKYLFRKEGQNVTLSCEQNLNHDAMYWYRQDPGQGLRLIYYSQIVNDFQKGDIAEGYSVSREKKESFPLTVTSAQKNPTAFYLCAGTWDSWHSNQPQHFGDGTRLSIL.